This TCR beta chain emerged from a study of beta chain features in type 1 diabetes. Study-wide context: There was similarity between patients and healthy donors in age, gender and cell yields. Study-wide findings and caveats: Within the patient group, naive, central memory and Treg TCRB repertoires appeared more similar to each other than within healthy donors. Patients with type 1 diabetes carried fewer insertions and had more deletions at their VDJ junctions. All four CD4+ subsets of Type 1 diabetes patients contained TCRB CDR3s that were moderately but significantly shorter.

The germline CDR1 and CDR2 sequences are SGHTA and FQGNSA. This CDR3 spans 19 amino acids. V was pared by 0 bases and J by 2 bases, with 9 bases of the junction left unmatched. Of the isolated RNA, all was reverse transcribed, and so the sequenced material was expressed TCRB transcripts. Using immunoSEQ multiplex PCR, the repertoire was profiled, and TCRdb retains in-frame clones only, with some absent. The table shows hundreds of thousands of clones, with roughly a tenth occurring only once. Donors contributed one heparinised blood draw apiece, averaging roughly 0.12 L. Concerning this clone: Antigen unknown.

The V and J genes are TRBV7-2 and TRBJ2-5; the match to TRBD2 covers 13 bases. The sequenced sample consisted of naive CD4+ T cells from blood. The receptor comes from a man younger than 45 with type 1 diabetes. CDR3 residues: CASSLALTSGGPRQETQYF. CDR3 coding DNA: TGTGCCAGCAGCTTAGCGTTGACTAGCGGGGGGCCGAGACAAGAGACCCAGTACTTC.